A single sample gave rise to the 3 T cell receptor beta chains below, sequenced in a study of early T cells in non-severe SARS-CoV-2 infection. TCRdb fed the 5' RACE reads into MiXCR, producing one record per CDR3 protein. The data show roughly 66,000 distinct CDR3 sequences, 9.1% seen once. Sequencing was performed on whole blood. The receptors stem from an adult who was a healthcare worker with PCR-confirmed SARS-CoV-2 infection or an uninfected control (not recorded which).

This chain connects TRBV5-5 to TRBJ1-2, with D unclear. There are 12 residues in the CDR3. Trimming took 5 bases from V and 6 from J, leaving 11 bases between them. Germline CDR1 is SGHKS and CDR2 is YYEKEE (reference sequence). The CDR3 loop reads CASSYRKDGYTF. CDR3 coding DNA: TGTGCCAGCAGTTACCGTAAGGATGGCTACACCTTC.

The chain couples TRBV9 to TRBJ1-3, with D maybe TRBD1 (5 bases). The V gene's germline CDR1 is SGDLS and CDR2 YYNGEE. The CDR3 sequence is 16 residues long. V lost 0 bases and J 0 bases, leaving 10 bases between the germline ends. CDR3 sequence: CASSVDLGPSGNTIYF. CDR3 nucleotide sequence: TGTGCCAGCAGCGTAGATCTGGGACCCTCTGGAAACACCATATATTTT.

In its sample, this clonotype was seen a few times. This chain links TRBV25-1 with TRBJ2-7, with TRBD1 matching over 11 bases. With 5 bases clipped from V and 0 bases from J, the junction kept 3 bases outside the gene matches. Germline-derived CDR1 and CDR2 are MGHDK and SYGVNS. This CDR3 region has 15 residues. CDR3: CASSRGTGGSYEQYF. In nucleotides, the CDR3 is TGTGCCAGCAGTAGGGGGACAGGGGGCTCCTACGAGCAGTACTTC.